The clone carrying this T cell receptor (beta chain) showed up just a few times. What it binds is unknown. The study reverse transcribed the entire isolated RNA, so it sequenced expressed TCRB transcripts. The method was immunoSEQ multiplex PCR; TCRdb's version includes in-frame clones alone and lacks a portion of them. The table has some 900,000 clones, 17% seen once. The data were obtained in a study of beta chain features in type 1 diabetes. Study-wide findings and caveats: Compared to healthy donors, patients appeared to have naive, central memory and Treg TCRB repertoires that were more alike. Shortening of TCRB CDR3s, moderate but significant, appeared in all four CD4+ subsets of Type 1 diabetes patients.

Sorting with CD45RO/CCR7/CD25/CD127/CD95/CD27 yielded naive, central memory, regulatory and stem-like memory CD4+ cells. Trimming removed 2 bases at V and 3 bases at J, with 7 bases between. From germline, CDR1 is MNHNS and CDR2 SASEGT. This CDR3 has 14 amino acids. The sequenced sample consisted of naive CD4+ T cells from blood. The V gene is TRBV6-1, the J gene TRBJ2-2; D may be TRBD1 (5 bases). The sequence derives from a woman younger than 30 in good health. DNA of the CDR3: TGTGCCAGCAGTGAACCAGGGTACACCGGGGAGCTGTTTTTT. Its protein is CASSEPGYTGELFF.